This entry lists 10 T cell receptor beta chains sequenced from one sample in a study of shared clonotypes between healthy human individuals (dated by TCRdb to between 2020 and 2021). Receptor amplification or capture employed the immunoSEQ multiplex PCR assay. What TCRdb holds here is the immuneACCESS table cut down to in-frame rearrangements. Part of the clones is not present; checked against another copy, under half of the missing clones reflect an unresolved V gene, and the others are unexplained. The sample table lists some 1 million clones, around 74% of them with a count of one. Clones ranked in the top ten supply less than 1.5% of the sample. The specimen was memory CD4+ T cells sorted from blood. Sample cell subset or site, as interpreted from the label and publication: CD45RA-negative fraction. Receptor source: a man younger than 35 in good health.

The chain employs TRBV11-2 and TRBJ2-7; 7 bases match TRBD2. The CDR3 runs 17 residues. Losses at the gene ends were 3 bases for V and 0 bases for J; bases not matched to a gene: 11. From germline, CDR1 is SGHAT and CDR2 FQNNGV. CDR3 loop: CASSFGSSGGLSYEQYF. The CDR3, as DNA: TGTGCCAGCAGCTTTGGGAGCTCGGGAGGACTCTCCTACGAGCAGTACTTC.

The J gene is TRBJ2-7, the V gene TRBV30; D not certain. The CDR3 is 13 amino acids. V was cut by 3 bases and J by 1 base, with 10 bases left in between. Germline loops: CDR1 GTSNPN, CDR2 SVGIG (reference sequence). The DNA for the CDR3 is TGTGCCTGGAGGGCCCAAGGGTCCTACGAGCAGTACTTC. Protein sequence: CAWRAQGSYEQYF.

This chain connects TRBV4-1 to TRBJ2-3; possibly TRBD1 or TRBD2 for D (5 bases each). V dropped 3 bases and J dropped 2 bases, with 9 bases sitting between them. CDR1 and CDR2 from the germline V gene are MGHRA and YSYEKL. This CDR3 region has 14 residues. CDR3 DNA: TGCGCCAGCAGCCAGGGGACCTTCACAGATACGCAGTATTTT. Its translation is CASSQGTFTDTQYF.

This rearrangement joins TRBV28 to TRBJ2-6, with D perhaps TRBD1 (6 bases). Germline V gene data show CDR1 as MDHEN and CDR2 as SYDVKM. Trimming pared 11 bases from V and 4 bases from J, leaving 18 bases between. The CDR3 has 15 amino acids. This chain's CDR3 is CAVLRWGPGANVLTF. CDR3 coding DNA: TGTGCCGTCCTACGGTGGGGGCCCGGGGCCAACGTCCTGACTTTC.

CDR3 coding DNA: TGTGCCAGCAGCTCAGGGACGGTTGGGGCCAACGTCCTGACTTTC. Translated, it gives CASSSGTVGANVLTF. V usage is TRBV7-3 and J usage is TRBJ2-6, with D perhaps given as TRBD1 or TRBD2 (5 bases each). Trimming cost V 4 bases and J 3 bases, with 10 bases left between them. Germline CDR1 is SGHTA and CDR2 is FQGTGA. This CDR3 is built from 15 residues.

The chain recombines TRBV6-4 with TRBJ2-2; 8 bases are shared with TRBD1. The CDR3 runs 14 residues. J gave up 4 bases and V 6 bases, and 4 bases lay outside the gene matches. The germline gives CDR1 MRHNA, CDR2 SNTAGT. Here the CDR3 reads CASRGQGSTGELFF. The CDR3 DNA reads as TGTGCCAGCAGAGGACAGGGCTCCACCGGGGAGCTGTTTTTT.

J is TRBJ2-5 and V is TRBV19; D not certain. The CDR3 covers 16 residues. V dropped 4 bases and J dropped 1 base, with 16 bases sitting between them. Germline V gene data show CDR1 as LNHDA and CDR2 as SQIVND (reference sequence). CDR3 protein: CASSTFQSRLQETQYF. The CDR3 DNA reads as TGTGCCAGTAGTACCTTCCAGAGTCGTCTCCAAGAGACCCAGTACTTC.

The CDR3 nucleotides read TGCAGCGTTGTAAAAGGGTCCGTGGAGACCCAGTACTTC. Protein product: CSVVKGSVETQYF. The chain is built from TRBV29-1 and TRBJ2-5; D is unclear. V lost 4 bases, J lost 5 bases, and 14 bases lay in between. This CDR3 is 13 amino acids long. Germline V gene lookup returns CDR1 SQVTM and CDR2 ANQGSEA.

The CDR3 spells CASSQSQGLGYTF. The CDR3 DNA is TGTGCCAGCAGTCAAAGTCAGGGTTTGGGCTACACCTTC. The chain links TRBV11-3 to TRBJ1-2, with D possibly matching TRBD1 (5 bases). The CDR3 consists of 13 residues. The V end was cut by 6 bases, the J end by 8 bases, with 16 bases between. Germline V gene lookup returns CDR1 SGHNT and CDR2 YENEEA. Drawing the rest from reference TRBV11-3 and TRBJ1-2, the complete variable domain is EAGVVQSPRYKIIEKKQPVAFWCNPISGHNTLYWYLQNLGQGPELLIRYENEEAVDDSQLPKDRFSAERLKGVDSTLKIQPAELGDSAVYLCASSQSQGLGYTFGSGTRLTVV.

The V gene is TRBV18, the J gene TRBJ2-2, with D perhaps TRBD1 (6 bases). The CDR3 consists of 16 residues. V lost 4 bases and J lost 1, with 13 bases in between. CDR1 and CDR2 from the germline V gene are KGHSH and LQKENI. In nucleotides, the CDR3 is TGTGCCAGCTCACGAACCCTGGACAGGAACACCGGGGAGCTGTTTTTT. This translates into CASSRTLDRNTGELFF.